Reported below is one T cell receptor beta chain. The antigen remains undetermined. V was shortened by 0 bases and J by 4 bases, with 13 bases between the two germline ends. The CDR3 consists of 15 residues. The germline CDR1 and CDR2 sequences are KGHSH and LQKENI. Generated by immunoSEQ multiplex PCR, the TCRdb table keeps only in-frame clones and is missing some. The data show roughly 130,000 clones, with just over 85% seen just once and approximately 7% held by the top ten. These data come from a study of T cell responses to AZD1222 COVID-19 vaccine. The study, taken as a whole, reports: No repertoire was sampled before or during the peak T cell response, only after it. Across the whole spike, CD4 TCRs peaked at regions 160-218 and 743-854.

Sequenced material: peripheral blood, taken on day 0 of AZD1222 vaccination. The sequence derives from an adult in good health. This sequence joins TRBV18 and TRBJ2-7; no clear D gene. CDR3 residues: CASSPPHSPFYEQYF. The CDR3 region has the DNA TGTGCCAGCTCACCACCGCACAGCCCATTTTACGAGCAGTACTTC.